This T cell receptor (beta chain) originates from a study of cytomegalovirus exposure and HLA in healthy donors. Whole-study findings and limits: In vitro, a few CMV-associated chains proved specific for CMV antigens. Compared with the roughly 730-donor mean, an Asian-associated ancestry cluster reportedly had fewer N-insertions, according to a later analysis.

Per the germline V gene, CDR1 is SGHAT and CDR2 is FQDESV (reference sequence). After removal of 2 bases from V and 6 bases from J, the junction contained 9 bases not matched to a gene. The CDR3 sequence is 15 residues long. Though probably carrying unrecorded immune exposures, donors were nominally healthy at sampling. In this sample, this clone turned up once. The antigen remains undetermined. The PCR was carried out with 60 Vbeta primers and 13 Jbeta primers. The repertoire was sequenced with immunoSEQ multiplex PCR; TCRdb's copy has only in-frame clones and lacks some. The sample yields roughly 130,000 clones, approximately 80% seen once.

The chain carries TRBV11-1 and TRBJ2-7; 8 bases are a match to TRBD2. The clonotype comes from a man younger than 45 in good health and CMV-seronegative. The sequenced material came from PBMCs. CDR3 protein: CASSLPGGLSREQYF. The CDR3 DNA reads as TGTGCCAGCAGCTTACCGGGGGGGCTGTCACGCGAGCAGTACTTC. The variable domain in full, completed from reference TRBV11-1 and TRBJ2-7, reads EAEVAQSPRYKITEKSQAVAFWCDPISGHATLYWYRQILGQGPELLVQFQDESVVDDSQLPKDRFSAERLKGVDSTLKIQPAELGDSAMYLCASSLPGGLSREQYFGPGTRLTVT.